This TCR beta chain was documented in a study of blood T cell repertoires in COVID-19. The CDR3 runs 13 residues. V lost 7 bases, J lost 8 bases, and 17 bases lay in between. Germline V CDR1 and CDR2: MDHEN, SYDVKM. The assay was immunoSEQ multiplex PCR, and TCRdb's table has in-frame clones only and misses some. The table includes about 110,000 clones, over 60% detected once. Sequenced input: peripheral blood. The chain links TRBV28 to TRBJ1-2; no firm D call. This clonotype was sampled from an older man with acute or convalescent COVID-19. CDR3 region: CASTPGGIRGYTF. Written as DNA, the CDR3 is TGTGCCAGCACCCCAGGAGGAATTCGAGGCTACACCTTC.